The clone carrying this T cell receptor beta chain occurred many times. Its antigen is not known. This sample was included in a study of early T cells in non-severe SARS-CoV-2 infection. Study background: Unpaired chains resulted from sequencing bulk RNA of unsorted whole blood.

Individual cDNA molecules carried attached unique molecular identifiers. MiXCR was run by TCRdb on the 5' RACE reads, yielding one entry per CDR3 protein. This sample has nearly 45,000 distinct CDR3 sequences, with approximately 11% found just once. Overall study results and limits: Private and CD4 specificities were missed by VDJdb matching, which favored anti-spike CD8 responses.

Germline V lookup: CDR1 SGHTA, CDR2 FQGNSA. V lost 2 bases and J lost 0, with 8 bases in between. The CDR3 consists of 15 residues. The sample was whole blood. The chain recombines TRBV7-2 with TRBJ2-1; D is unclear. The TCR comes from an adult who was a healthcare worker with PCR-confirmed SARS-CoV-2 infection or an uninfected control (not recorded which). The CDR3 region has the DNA TGTGCCAGCAGCTTACGGTCCACCTCCTACAATGAGCAGTTCTTC. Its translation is CASSLRSTSYNEQFF.